One and the same sample provided the 7 T cell receptor beta chains below, sequenced in a study of T-cell memory formation after mild COVID-19. TCRdb re-derived calls from the 5' RACE reads in MiXCR, one entry per CDR3 protein. The sample yields about 430,000 distinct CDR3 sequences, 24% seen once. The specimen sequenced was PBMCs or a T cell subset sorted from them (not recorded which). The receptors stem from an adult woman who had mild COVID-19 (a few samples of this study predate the infection). Cell type and time point are not known.

This clonotype showed up just a few times. V and J are TRBV6-5 and TRBJ2-1; 10 bases are a match to TRBD2. From germline, CDR1 is MNHEY and CDR2 SVGAGI. The CDR3 sequence is 19 residues long. V dropped 5 bases and J dropped 9; count of bases not matched to a gene: 22. CDR3 sequence (DNA): TGTGCCAGCAGTCGAAGGACTAGCGGCAATTCTGGCGGACCCGGTGAGCAGTTCTTC. Protein: CASSRRTSGNSGGPGEQFF.

The gene calls are TRBV7-8 and TRBJ2-1; TRBD2 matches 10 bases. The CDR3 loop spans 15 amino acids. J lost 8 bases, V lost 2 bases, and 6 bases had no gene match. Germline V gene lookup returns CDR1 SGHVS and CDR2 FQNEAQ. CDR3 loop: CASSLTSGARDEQFF. CDR3 nucleotides: TGTGCCAGCAGCTTAACTAGCGGGGCCCGGGATGAGCAGTTCTTC.

CDR3 bases: TGCGCCAGCAGGACAGGGGATTGGGATACGCAGTATTTT. Translating gives CASRTGDWDTQYF. The chain recombines TRBV4-1 with TRBJ2-3, with 8 bases identical to TRBD1. Germline values: CDR1 MGHRA, CDR2 YSYEKL. V lost 6 bases, J lost 6 bases, and 5 bases stayed unmatched. The length of the CDR3 is 13 residues.

This sequence joins TRBV7-2 and TRBJ2-5; TRBD2 might be the D (7 bases). The CDR3 loop spans 16 amino acids. V dropped 4 bases and J dropped 5 bases, with 20 bases sitting between them. Germline CDR1 reads SGHTA; CDR2 reads FQGNSA. The CDR3 loop reads CASSYNGGGAGETQYF. The CDR3 bases are TGTGCCAGCAGCTATAACGGAGGGGGGGCAGGGGAGACCCAGTACTTC.

This clonotype was found a few times. The chain is built from TRBV12-3 or TRBV12-4 and TRBJ2-4; perhaps TRBD1 as D (6 bases). The CDR3 consists of 15 residues. V lost 6 bases to trimming and J lost 3 bases, with 15 bases between them. The CDR3 DNA reads TGTGCCAGCAGACCAAGACAGGCGGGCAAAAACATTCAGTACTTC. Its protein is CASRPRQAGKNIQYF.

This clonotype was counted only a few times. J is TRBJ2-2 and V is TRBV4-3; D is unresolved. The CDR3 is 14 amino acids. Germline CDR1 and CDR2: LGHNA and YSLEER. The germline V and J ends were trimmed by 0 bases and 6 bases, with 8 bases remaining between them. The CDR3 region has the DNA TGCGCCAGCAGCCAAGAGACCTCTCCCGGGGAGCTGTTTTTT. Protein product: CASSQETSPGELFF.

The table lists this clonotype with many counts. The rearrangement uses TRBV7-2 and TRBJ2-3; D unresolved. Trimming took 3 bases from V and 0 from J, leaving 7 bases between them. The CDR3 loop spans 14 amino acids. Germline V gene data show CDR1 as SGHTA and CDR2 as FQGNSA. The CDR3 is CASSFGYSTDTQYF. The CDR3 region has the DNA TGTGCCAGCAGCTTCGGGTATAGCACAGATACGCAGTATTTT.